The 12 T cell receptor beta chains given below trace back to one sample, sequenced in a study of T cell responses to AZD1222 COVID-19 vaccine. Method: immunoSEQ multiplex PCR; TCRdb's copy keeps in-frame clones and lacks some. This table has roughly 160,000 clones, 88% appearing once. The sample in question was peripheral blood, obtained on day 0 of AZD1222 vaccination. All receptors derive from an adult in good health.

This chain uses TRBV14 with TRBJ2-7; the D call may be TRBD1 or TRBD2 (5 bases each). CDR1 is SGHDN, CDR2 FVKESK, per germline. V was cut by 6 bases and J by 4 bases, with 22 bases left in between. The CDR3 consists of 16 residues. CDR3 residues: CASRRSGEGIKYEQYF. CDR3 coding DNA: TGTGCCAGCAGACGATCTGGCGAGGGGATCAAATACGAGCAGTACTTC.

The chain is built from TRBV4-2 and TRBJ1-6; TRBD1 agrees at 7 bases. Germline CDR1 and CDR2: LGHNA and YNFKEQ. CDR3 length equals 15 residues. J gave up 8 bases and V 3 bases, and 7 bases lay outside the gene matches. The CDR3 DNA sequence: TGTGCCAGCAGCCAGACGACAGGGAACGATTCACCCCTCCACTTT. As protein: CASSQTTGNDSPLHF.

The chain has TRBV7-9 and TRBJ2-1; 9 bases align to TRBD1. Losses at the gene ends were 5 bases for V and 9 bases for J; bases not matched to a gene: 14. The CDR3 is 16 residues long. Looked up from germline, CDR1 is SEHNR and CDR2 is FQNEAQ (reference sequence). CDR3 sequence (DNA): TGTGCCAGCAGCAGCCCGGGACAGGGATCCACAAGTGAGCAGTTCTTC. Amino acids: CASSSPGQGSTSEQFF. The full variable domain, rest sourced from reference TRBV7-9 and TRBJ2-1, is DTGVSQNPRHKITKRGQNVTFRCDPISEHNRLYWYRQTLGQGPEFLTYFQNEAQLEKSRLLSDRFSAERPKGSFSTLEIQRTEQGDSAMYLCASSSPGQGSTSEQFFGPGTRLTVL.

This chain uses TRBV7-2 with TRBJ2-5, with 8 bases identical to TRBD2. The CDR3 totals 15 residues. Germline V gene sequence: CDR1 SGHTA, CDR2 FQGNSA. The V and J ends lost 5 bases and 2 bases, in that order; junction bases with no gene match: 7. In nucleotides, the CDR3 is TGTGCCAGCAGCCGGGTTAGCGGGATACAAGAGACCCAGTACTTC. It translates to CASSRVSGIQETQYF.

This chain uses TRBV19 with TRBJ1-6; D remains ambiguous. V was trimmed by 6 bases and J by 6 bases, leaving 12 bases between them. CDR3 length: 14 amino acids. The germline CDR1 and CDR2 sequences are LNHDA and SQIVND (reference sequence). CDR3 residues: CASSVRNLNSPLHF. CDR3 DNA sequence: TGTGCCAGTAGCGTCAGGAACCTTAATTCACCCCTCCACTTT.

V usage is TRBV19 and J usage is TRBJ1-5; 9 bases fit TRBD1. The CDR3 loop spans 14 amino acids. From germline, CDR1 is LNHDA and CDR2 SQIVND (reference sequence). J lost 4 bases, V lost 10 bases, and 8 bases had no gene match. Here the CDR3 DNA reads TGTGCCACCAACGGCGGACAGGGGAATCAGCCCCAGCATTTT. It yields the protein CATNGGQGNQPQHF.

The V and J genes are TRBV2 and TRBJ2-7, with D tentatively TRBD1 (5 bases). V lost 3 bases and J 4 bases, leaving 7 bases between the germline ends. Looked up from germline, CDR1 is SNHLY and CDR2 is FYNNEI. CDR3 size: 12 residues. The CDR3 DNA reads as TGTGCCAGCAGTGAGGCAGGGTACGAGCAGTACTTC. This translates into CASSEAGYEQYF.

The chain links TRBV7-9 to TRBJ2-2, with D unresolved. Trimming shortened V by 5 bases and J by 1 base, and 5 bases separated the two germline ends. This CDR3 is built from 13 residues. CDR1 SEHNR and CDR2 FQNEAQ come from the germline V gene (reference sequence). In DNA, the CDR3 is TGTGCCAGCAGCCCAGGGAACACCGGGGAGCTGTTTTTT. This translates into CASSPGNTGELFF.

The chain carries TRBV18 and TRBJ1-6; D not certain. Germline values: CDR1 KGHSH, CDR2 LQKENI. V shed 3 bases and J shed 3 bases, with 9 bases lying between them. The CDR3 is made up of 15 amino acids. CDR3 residues: CASSPLSFYNSPLHF. CDR3 DNA sequence: TGTGCCAGCTCACCCCTGTCCTTCTATAATTCACCCCTCCACTTT.

The chain has TRBV6-2 or TRBV6-3 and TRBJ2-3; 7 nucleotides agree with TRBD2. This CDR3 is 16 amino acids long. Germline loops: CDR1 MNHEY, CDR2 SVGEGT. The V gene end was trimmed by 3 bases and the J gene end by 7 bases; junction bases not matched to a gene: 13. The CDR3 sequence is CASSYSLSGEFYTQYF. Written as DNA, the CDR3 is TGTGCCAGCAGTTATTCTCTGAGCGGGGAATTCTATACGCAGTATTTT.

J is TRBJ1-5 and V is TRBV7-9; TRBD1 matches 7 bases. V lost 5 bases to trimming and J lost 7 bases; unmatched junction nucleotides: 8. CDR1 is SEHNR, CDR2 FQNEAQ, per germline (reference sequence). This CDR3 comprises 14 residues. As DNA, the CDR3 is TGTGCCAGCAGCACCGGGACAGTATTCCAGCCCCAGCATTTT. Translation: CASSTGTVFQPQHF.

The CDR3 sequence: CASSQGPNEKLFF. As DNA, the CDR3 is TGCGCCAGCAGCCAGGGGCCTAATGAAAAACTGTTTTTT. The rearrangement links TRBV4-3 to TRBJ1-4; D may be TRBD1 (5 bases). Germline CDR1 LGHNA, CDR2 YSLEER. V lost 3 bases and J 3 bases, leaving 5 bases between the germline ends. The CDR3 is 13 residues long.